These 15 T cell receptor beta chains were all obtained from the same sample, sequenced in a study of neurological immune-mediated disorders. One entry per CDR3 protein, called by TCRdb with MiXCR from the 5' RACE reads. The table includes tens of thousands of distinct CDR3 sequences, 3.5% to 5% detected once. The sample was PBMCs. Source of these receptors: a woman in her fifties or sixties with multiple sclerosis.

This clonotype was observed at least ten times. The chain recombines TRBV5-1 with TRBJ2-3, with 7 bases lining up with TRBD2. Per germline, CDR1 SGHRS and CDR2 YFSETQ. CDR3 length equals 17 residues. Germline trimming cut 0 bases from V and 1 base from J; bases unmatched to any gene: 8. This CDR3 is CASSLEDGLGGTDTQYF. CDR3 DNA sequence: TGCGCCAGCAGCTTGGAGGATGGACTAGGAGGCACAGATACGCAGTATTTT.

This clonotype was picked up many times. V gene TRBV20-1 combines with J gene TRBJ2-7, with D hard to call. The CDR3 has 12 amino acids. Germline CDR1 DFQATT, CDR2 SNEGSKA (reference sequence). V shed 6 bases and J shed 2 bases, with 11 bases lying between them. CDR3 in amino acids: CSAVAETYEQYF. CDR3 nucleotide sequence: TGCAGTGCGGTGGCGGAGACCTACGAGCAGTACTTC.

The chain has TRBV20-1 and TRBJ2-7; D remains ambiguous. The CDR3 is made up of 12 amino acids. The V and J ends lost 2 bases and 3 bases respectively, with 8 bases between them. Germline values: CDR1 DFQATT, CDR2 SNEGSKA (reference sequence). DNA of the CDR3: TGCAGTGCTAGATGGAAAATCTACGAGCAGTACGTC. As protein: CSARWKIYEQYV.

There are many counts of this clonotype. The gene calls are TRBV20-1 and TRBJ2-5, with D unclear. The CDR3 covers 13 residues. V was cut by 6 bases and J by 0 bases, with 11 bases left in between. Germline V lookup: CDR1 DFQATT, CDR2 SNEGSKA (reference sequence). Written as DNA, the CDR3 is TGCAGTGCCCCGTACCGAAACCAAGAGACCCAGTACTTC. As protein: CSAPYRNQETQYF.

The table lists this clonotype with many counts. This chain uses TRBV7-2 with TRBJ2-3, with D possibly being TRBD2 (5 bases). The CDR3 loop spans 16 amino acids. In germline, CDR1 is SGHTA, CDR2 FQGNSA. V gave up 1 base and J gave up 1 base, with 12 bases separating them. Here the CDR3 DNA reads TGTGCCAGCAGCTTAGAGGTGGGAGCGGGCACAGATACGCAGTATTTT. Its protein product is CASSLEVGAGTDTQYF.

This chain connects TRBV7-8 to TRBJ2-3, with D unresolved. Germline-derived CDR1 and CDR2 are SGHVS and FQNEAQ. Trimming removed 5 bases at V and 0 bases at J, with 12 bases between. This CDR3 is 15 amino acids long. The CDR3 DNA sequence: TGTGCCAGCAGCAATACCCACCCTAGCACAGATACGCAGTATTTT. Amino acid sequence: CASSNTHPSTDTQYF.

This clonotype was picked up many times. This chain links TRBV5-1 with TRBJ1-1; D call uncertain. The CDR3 covers 13 residues. V was cut by 1 base and J by 3 bases, with 7 bases left in between. Per germline, CDR1 SGHRS and CDR2 YFSETQ. CDR3 sequence (DNA): TGCGCCAGCAGCTTGACGGAGGACACTGAAGCTTTCTTT. Protein: CASSLTEDTEAFF. The full variable domain, with the rest looked up from reference TRBV5-1 and TRBJ1-1, is KAGVTQTPRYLIKTRGQQVTLSCSPISGHRSVSWYQQTPGQGLQFLFEYFSETQRNKGNFPGRFSGRQFSNSRSEMNVSTLELGDSALYLCASSLTEDTEAFFGQGTRLTVV.

This clonotype was recorded many times. The chain is built from TRBV12-3 or TRBV12-4 and TRBJ2-1, with D possibly TRBD1 on 5 matching bases. The CDR3 sequence is 11 residues long. Trimming stripped 4 bases from V and 8 bases from J, with 6 bases between. The CDR3 sequence is CASSWGHEQFF. The CDR3 bases are TGTGCCAGCAGTTGGGGCCATGAGCAGTTCTTC.

The chain joins TRBV18 to TRBJ1-2; D not resolved. Trimming left V 3 bases short and J 3 bases short, with 5 bases between. The CDR3 runs 12 residues. The germline V gene has CDR1 KGHSH and CDR2 LQKENI. In nucleotides, the CDR3 is TGTGCCAGCTCACCCCCCGACTATGGCTACACCTTC. Its protein product is CASSPPDYGYTF.

This clonotype showed up many times. The V call is TRBV9, the J call TRBJ2-2; D not resolved. CDR1 is SGDLS, CDR2 YYNGEE, per germline. The CDR3 loop spans 14 amino acids. With 2 bases removed from V and 1 base from J, the gap between germline ends came to 6 bases. CDR3 sequence (DNA): TGTGCCAGCAGCGTTTCTCAGAACACCGGGGAGCTGTTTTTT. Amino acid sequence: CASSVSQNTGELFF.

This clonotype was found a few times. The CDR3 loop reads CASSYSAFLGPATETQYF. CDR3 sequence (DNA): TGTGCCAGCAGTTATTCTGCCTTTCTCGGGCCAGCGACCGAGACCCAGTACTTC. V usage is TRBV6-2 or TRBV6-3 and J usage is TRBJ2-5; no reliable D call. CDR1 is MNHEY, CDR2 SVGEGT, per germline. The ends were cut back, 3 bases at V and 5 bases at J, with 25 bases in the middle. The length of the CDR3 is 18 residues.

This clonotype was seen many times. This chain links TRBV2 with TRBJ1-2; D not resolved. The ends were cut back, 6 bases at V and 4 bases at J, with 18 bases in the middle. The CDR3 is 15 residues long. Germline V gene lookup returns CDR1 SNHLY and CDR2 FYNNEI. The CDR3 bases are TGTGCCAGCAGCCCCGACTTATCCTCCCCCTATGGCTACACCTTC. It encodes CASSPDLSSPYGYTF.

This clonotype was recorded many times. The chain has TRBV10-3 and TRBJ2-2; D call uncertain. V was trimmed by 8 bases and J by 1 base, leaving 8 bases between them. Germline CDR1 and CDR2: ENHRY and SYGVKD. The length of the CDR3 is 13 residues. CDR3 DNA sequence: TGTGCCATCCGCGCTGAGAACACCGGGGAGCTGTTTTTT. Translated, it gives CAIRAENTGELFF.

This clonotype was seen many times. This sequence joins TRBV4-1 and TRBJ1-2; the D is unclear. Germline loops: CDR1 MGHRA, CDR2 YSYEKL. The V end lost 0 bases, the J end lost 7 bases, and 12 bases lay between the germline ends. CDR3 size: 14 residues. As DNA, the CDR3 is TGCGCCAGCAGCCAAGATTTAAGGGTTTTTGGCTACACCTTC. Its translation is CASSQDLRVFGYTF.

This clonotype was recorded a few times. The CDR3 reads CASTPVGGWNEQYF. The CDR3 nucleotides are TGTGCCAGCACCCCAGTCGGGGGTTGGAACGAGCAGTACTTC. The genes are TRBV7-9 and TRBJ2-7; possibly TRBD2 for D (6 bases). CDR1 SEHNR and CDR2 FQNEAQ come from the germline V gene (reference sequence). The length of the CDR3 is 14 residues. V lost 7 bases to trimming and J lost 5 bases, with 18 bases between them.